The 14 T cell receptor beta chains reported below all come from one sample, sequenced in a study of shared clonotypes between healthy human individuals. The data were produced by immunoSEQ multiplex PCR, yet TCRdb's version contains in-frame clones alone and is incomplete. Of about 560,000 clones listed, 70% to 80% are singletons. Sequenced material: PBMCs. Receptor source: a woman aged 40 to 50 in good health. Some clones in this sample may be carry-over from other donors' samples.

The rearrangement joins TRBV29-1 to TRBJ2-1, with 9 bases matching TRBD1. Trimming cost V 4 bases and J 10 bases; bases outside gene matches: 11. Germline V gene data show CDR1 as SQVTM and CDR2 as ANQGSEA. This CDR3 region has 14 residues. DNA of the CDR3: TGCAGCGTTGCAGTGGGACAGGGCTTGGGCGAGCAGTTCTTC. Its translation: CSVAVGQGLGEQFF.

V gene TRBV4-3 combines with J gene TRBJ2-7; 13 positions match TRBD2. V lost 4 bases, J lost 2 bases, and 5 bases stayed unmatched. The CDR3 loop spans 16 amino acids. The V gene's germline CDR1 is LGHNA and CDR2 YSLEER. The CDR3 nucleotides are TGCGCCAGCAGCCTTTCACTAGCGGGAGGGCCCTACGAGCAGTACTTC. Protein product: CASSLSLAGGPYEQYF.

J is TRBJ2-7 and V is TRBV28, with D possibly TRBD2 on 6 matching bases. This CDR3 spans 14 amino acids. Deletions cut 8 bases from V and 9 bases from J, with 23 bases between. The V gene's germline CDR1 is MDHEN and CDR2 SYDVKM. The CDR3 loop reads CASGLGGRFLWQYF. The CDR3 DNA reads TGTGCCAGCGGGCTGGGGGGAAGGTTTCTTTGGCAGTACTTC.

This chain joins TRBV7-6 and TRBJ2-3; 12 positions match TRBD1. Losses at the gene ends were 5 bases for V and 2 bases for J; bases not matched to a gene: 8. Germline V CDR1 and CDR2: SGHVS, FNYEAQ. The CDR3 is made up of 17 amino acids. CDR3 amino acids: CASSPGQGAGPTDTQYF. CDR3 nucleotide sequence: TGTGCCAGCAGCCCGGGACAGGGGGCAGGGCCCACAGATACGCAGTATTTT.

There are a few counts of this clone. The genes are TRBV2 and TRBJ2-5, with 9 bases fitting TRBD2. The CDR3 is 14 residues long. V lost 3 bases to trimming and J lost 5 bases; unmatched junction nucleotides: 4. CDR1 is SNHLY, CDR2 FYNNEI, per germline. CDR3 region: CASSEREGRETQYF. Written as DNA, the CDR3 is TGTGCCAGCAGTGAGCGGGAGGGCCGGGAGACCCAGTACTTC.

The chain uses TRBV6-1 and TRBJ2-7, with 11 nucleotides matching TRBD1. Germline V gene sequence: CDR1 MNHNS, CDR2 SASEGT. The ends lost 4 bases at V and 7 bases at J; junction bases unmatched: 6. This CDR3 has 14 residues. As DNA, the CDR3 is TGTGCCAGCAGTGCCAGGACAGGGGGCTGGGAGCAGTACTTC. Its translation is CASSARTGGWEQYF.

The chain has TRBV5-1 and TRBJ2-5; D is ambiguous. CDR1 is SGHRS, CDR2 YFSETQ, per germline. The germline V and J ends were trimmed by 0 bases and 5 bases, with 11 bases remaining between them. The CDR3 consists of 14 residues. This CDR3 is CASSLVPAGETQYF. The CDR3, as DNA: TGCGCCAGCAGCTTGGTTCCGGCAGGCGAGACCCAGTACTTC. The whole variable domain, filled in from reference TRBV5-1 and TRBJ2-5, reads KAGVTQTPRYLIKTRGQQVTLSCSPISGHRSVSWYQQTPGQGLQFLFEYFSETQRNKGNFPGRFSGRQFSNSRSEMNVSTLELGDSALYLCASSLVPAGETQYFGPGTRLLVL.

The chain is built from TRBV4-1 and TRBJ1-1, with 7 nucleotides matching TRBD1. Germline V gene lookup returns CDR1 MGHRA and CDR2 YSYEKL. V gave up 3 bases and J gave up 6 bases; unmatched junction bases: 13. This CDR3 has 16 amino acids. The CDR3: CASSHPGTAKNAEAFF. CDR3 in DNA: TGCGCCAGCAGCCATCCTGGGACAGCGAAAAACGCTGAAGCTTTCTTT.

This clone was observed many times. Additional DNA sequences in this sample encode the identical CDR3. CDR3 DNA sequence: TGTGCCAGCAGCTTAGCACTAGGCGGGACCTACGAGCAGTACTTC. Protein product: CASSLALGGTYEQYF. The chain links TRBV7-6 to TRBJ2-7, with a possible D match to TRBD2 (6 bases). The CDR3 runs to 15 residues. V shed 0 bases and J shed 2 bases, with 11 bases lying between them. The germline V gene encodes CDR1 SGHVS and CDR2 FNYEAQ.

The chain is built from TRBV4-2 and TRBJ2-5, with 8 nucleotides matching TRBD1. Trimming took 3 bases from V and 3 from J; bases not matched to a gene: 6. CDR1 and CDR2 (germline): LGHNA, YNFKEQ. There are 15 residues in the CDR3. The CDR3 DNA reads as TGTGCCAGCAGCCAGACCGGGACAGGTGAAGAGACCCAGTACTTC. Translating it yields CASSQTGTGEETQYF.

Comment on this clone: At one of its ends the junction is not consistent with the germline gene, which may arise from a read error. The chain has TRBV28 and TRBJ2-7; 9 nucleotides line up with TRBD1. The CDR3 sequence is 15 residues long. Germline CDR1 and CDR2: MDHEN and SYDVKM. The CDR3 loop reads CASSPRTGAPGEQWF. In DNA form, the CDR3 reads TGTGCCAGCAGTCCCCGGACAGGGGCTCCCGGCGAGCAGTGGTTC.

This chain joins TRBV6-6 and TRBJ2-7, with 7 bases aligning to TRBD1. Per the germline V gene, CDR1 is MNHNY and CDR2 is SVGAGI (reference sequence). The CDR3 has 15 amino acids. V dropped 2 bases and J dropped 2; count of bases not matched to a gene: 6. DNA of the CDR3: TGTGCCAGCAGTTACGGGGGACAGAACCCCTACGAGCAGTACTTC. This translates into CASSYGGQNPYEQYF.

This clone was counted a few times. This chain connects TRBV28 to TRBJ2-5, with D possibly being TRBD1 (5 bases). With 1 base removed from V and 2 bases from J, the gap between germline ends came to 11 bases. CDR1 is MDHEN and CDR2 is SYDVKM in the germline V gene. The CDR3 has 15 residues. CDR3 residues: CASSLLGAGQETQYF. The CDR3 region has the DNA TGTGCCAGCAGTTTATTAGGGGCAGGGCAAGAGACCCAGTACTTC.

The DNA for the CDR3 is TGTGCCAGCAGTTTATTTCGGGACAGTCAAGAGACCCAGTACTTC. Its protein product is CASSLFRDSQETQYF. J is TRBJ2-5 and V is TRBV27; 7 bases map to TRBD1. Looked up from germline, CDR1 is MNHEY and CDR2 is SMNVEV (reference sequence). J gave up 2 bases and V 1 base, and 4 bases lay outside the gene matches. CDR3 length equals 15 residues.